The 16 T cell receptor beta chains below were found in one sample sequenced in a study of multiple sclerosis patients with progressive multifocal leukoencephalopathy (dated 2019 in TCRdb). The time point label corresponds to: before natalizumab initiation. Library prep was done by the immunoSEQ multiplex PCR assay. In TCRdb, the immuneACCESS table is reduced to in-frame sequences with V and J assigned. These tables do not hold every clone; where another copy was compared, an unresolved V gene accounts for under half, and the others remain unexplained. A total of 25,000 to 30,000 clones appear in this sample, around 90% of them only once. The ten largest clones take up approximately 1% of the sample. Specimen: PBMCs. The source of these receptors is a human donor with multiple sclerosis.

The count of this clone is one. The V call is TRBV6-6, the J call TRBJ1-1; 8 bases agree with TRBD1. This CDR3 spans 13 amino acids. Trimming removed 0 bases from V and 10 bases from J; junction bases left unmatched: 4. Per the germline V gene, CDR1 is MNHNY and CDR2 is SVGAGI (reference sequence). The CDR3 is CASSYSSGQVAFF. DNA of the CDR3: TGTGCCAGCAGTTACTCATCGGGACAGGTAGCTTTCTTT.

The chain links TRBV4-1 to TRBJ1-5; TRBD1 might be the D (6 bases). Trimming left V 2 bases short and J 4 bases short, with 9 bases between. This CDR3 has 14 residues. CDR1 and CDR2 (germline): MGHRA, YSYEKL. The CDR3 DNA sequence: TGCGCCAGCAGCCAACGTACAGGGAATCAGCCCCAGCATTTT. Its protein is CASSQRTGNQPQHF.

The chain carries TRBV5-6 and TRBJ1-1; D unresolved. This CDR3 has 14 amino acids. The ends were cut back, 4 bases at V and 6 bases at J, with 16 bases in the middle. The germline V gene encodes CDR1 SGHDT and CDR2 YYEEEE. This CDR3 reads CASSGDTDGAEAFF. CDR3 bases: TGTGCCAGCAGCGGAGACACCGACGGCGCTGAAGCTTTCTTT.

The chain carries TRBV9 and TRBJ2-5, with D uncertain. Trimming took off 1 base at V and 4 bases at J, with 14 bases between the two ends. The germline V gene encodes CDR1 SGDLS and CDR2 YYNGEE. This CDR3 spans 15 amino acids. CDR3 sequence: CASSVRPSSVETQYF. The CDR3 DNA reads TGTGCCAGCAGCGTAAGGCCGTCCTCTGTAGAGACCCAGTACTTC. The full variable domain, its missing parts supplied by reference TRBV9 and TRBJ2-5, is DSGVTQTPKHLITATGQRVTLRCSPRSGDLSVYWYQQSLDQGLQFLIQYYNGEERAKGNILERFSAQQFPDLHSELNLSSLELGDSALYFCASSVRPSSVETQYFGPGTRLLVL.

The chain uses TRBV4-1 and TRBJ2-7; 8 bases map to TRBD1. V lost 4 bases to trimming and J lost 7 bases; unmatched junction nucleotides: 6. The germline V gene has CDR1 MGHRA and CDR2 YSYEKL. The CDR3 sequence is 13 residues long. DNA for the CDR3: TGCGCCAGCAGCCCGACAGGGGTCGGGGAGCAGTACTTC. This encodes CASSPTGVGEQYF.

This clone was detected only once. This rearrangement joins TRBV18 to TRBJ1-1, with D possibly matching TRBD1 (5 bases). The germline CDR1 and CDR2 sequences are KGHSH and LQKENI. V was trimmed by 6 bases and J by 10 bases, leaving 21 bases between them. The CDR3 is 14 residues long. The CDR3, as DNA: TGTGCCAGCTCGCACGGGACGGAGGTGCGTTCAGCTTTCTTT. It encodes CASSHGTEVRSAFF. Using reference TRBV18 and TRBJ1-1 for the parts outside the CDR3, the full variable domain is NAGVMQNPRHLVRRRGQEARLRCSPMKGHSHVYWYRQLPEEGLKFMVYLQKENIIDESGMPKERFSAEFPKEGPSILRIQQVVRGDSAAYFCASSHGTEVRSAFFGQGTRLTVV.

Only a few counts were recorded for this clone. This chain connects TRBV5-6 to TRBJ1-1, with D perhaps matching TRBD1 (6 bases). Trimming took off 0 bases at V and 4 bases at J, with 16 bases between the two ends. This CDR3 is built from 16 residues. CDR1 SGHDT and CDR2 YYEEEE come from the germline V gene. As DNA, the CDR3 is TGTGCCAGCAGCTTGGACCTAGGGGGTGAGGGCACTGAAGCTTTCTTT. Protein: CASSLDLGGEGTEAFF.

This chain joins TRBV6-5 and TRBJ2-3; D unclear. V gave up 2 bases and J gave up 3 bases, with 6 bases separating them. The CDR3 sequence is 13 residues long. CDR1 is MNHEY and CDR2 is SVGAGI in the germline V gene. The CDR3 loop reads CASSYRLTDTQYF. The CDR3 nucleotides read TGTGCCAGCAGTTACCGATTGACAGATACGCAGTATTTT.

The chain links TRBV2 to TRBJ2-3, with D possibly being TRBD1 or TRBD2 (5 bases each). Germline V lookup: CDR1 SNHLY, CDR2 FYNNEI. The CDR3 runs 13 residues. V lost 5 bases, J lost 2 bases, and 8 bases lay in between. The CDR3 coding sequence is TGTGCCAGCAGTTCCGGGACCACAGATACGCAGTATTTT. Translating gives CASSSGTTDTQYF.

The chain links TRBV4-2 to TRBJ1-2, with D possibly TRBD1 on 5 matching bases. V was pared by 4 bases and J by 1 base, with 10 bases between. The V gene's germline CDR1 is LGHNA and CDR2 YNFKEQ. The CDR3 contains 14 residues. In DNA form, the CDR3 reads TGTGCCAGCAGCCGGTCAGGGAGTAACTATGGCTACACCTTC. Translating it yields CASSRSGSNYGYTF.

V and J are TRBV7-9 and TRBJ2-1; TRBD1 matches 7 bases. This CDR3 contains 13 residues. Germline V gene sequence: CDR1 SEHNR, CDR2 FQNEAQ (reference sequence). The V and J ends lost 5 bases and 6 bases, in that order; junction bases with no gene match: 4. CDR3 nucleotide sequence: TGTGCCAGCAGCGAATACAGGGGCAATGAGCAGTTCTTC. Amino acid sequence: CASSEYRGNEQFF.

The chain uses TRBV27 and TRBJ2-1, with a possible D match to TRBD2 (6 bases). The CDR3 is 14 amino acids. Trimming shortened V by 5 bases and J by 4 bases, and 12 bases separated the two germline ends. CDR1 and CDR2 from the germline V gene are MNHEY and SMNVEV (reference sequence). The CDR3 nucleotides read TGTGCCAGCAGTATTTCCGGGACTTACAATGAGCAGTTCTTC. Protein: CASSISGTYNEQFF.

The chain uses TRBV29-1 and TRBJ2-2; D remains unclear. Per the germline V gene, CDR1 is SQVTM and CDR2 is ANQGSEA. V lost 4 bases and J lost 1, with 10 bases in between. This CDR3 has 14 amino acids. The CDR3 spells CSVVPDLNTGELFF. CDR3 nucleotides: TGCAGCGTTGTCCCGGACCTGAACACCGGGGAGCTGTTTTTT.

The chain uses TRBV15 and TRBJ2-1, with 11 bases that match TRBD2. This CDR3 is built from 15 residues. Unmatched junction bases numbered 7, after V lost 2 bases and J lost 10 bases. The V gene's germline CDR1 is LNHNV and CDR2 YYDKDF (reference sequence). In nucleotides, the CDR3 is TGTGCCACCAGCAGATTAGCGGGGGGGCCCCAAGAGCAGTTCTTC. Its translation is CATSRLAGGPQEQFF.

The chain employs TRBV4-1 and TRBJ1-3; D ambiguous. The V and J ends lost 2 bases and 0 bases respectively, with 8 bases between them. The CDR3 runs 15 residues. The germline CDR1 and CDR2 sequences are MGHRA and YSYEKL. In DNA form, the CDR3 reads TGCGCCAGCAGCCAACAGGCAGCCTCTGGAAACACCATATATTTT. Amino acid sequence: CASSQQAASGNTIYF.

This chain joins TRBV5-8 and TRBJ1-2; D perhaps matches TRBD1 (6 bases). CDR3 length: 14 residues. The germline V gene has CDR1 SGHTS and CDR2 YDEGEE. Trimming pared 0 bases from V and 4 bases from J, leaving 10 bases between. The CDR3 region has the DNA TGTGCCAGCAGCTTGGGACAGGAAGGCTATGGCTACACCTTC. Translation: CASSLGQEGYGYTF.